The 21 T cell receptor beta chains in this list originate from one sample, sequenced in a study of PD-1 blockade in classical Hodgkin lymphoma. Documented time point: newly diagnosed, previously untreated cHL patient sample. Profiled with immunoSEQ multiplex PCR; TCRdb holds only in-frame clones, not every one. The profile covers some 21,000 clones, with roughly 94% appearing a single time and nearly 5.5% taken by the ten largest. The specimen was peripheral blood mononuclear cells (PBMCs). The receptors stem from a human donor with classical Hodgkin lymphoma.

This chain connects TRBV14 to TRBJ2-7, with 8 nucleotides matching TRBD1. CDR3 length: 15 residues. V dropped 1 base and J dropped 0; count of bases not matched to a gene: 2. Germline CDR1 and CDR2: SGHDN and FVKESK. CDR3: CASSQATGGSYEQYF. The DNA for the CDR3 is TGTGCCAGCAGCCAAGCAACAGGGGGCTCCTACGAGCAGTACTTC.

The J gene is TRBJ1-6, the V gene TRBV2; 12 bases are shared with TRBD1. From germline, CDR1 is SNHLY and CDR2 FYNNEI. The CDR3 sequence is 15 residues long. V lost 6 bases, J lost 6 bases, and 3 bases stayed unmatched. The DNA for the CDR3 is TGTGCCAGCAGCGGGGACAGGGGGCTTAATTCACCCCTCCACTTT. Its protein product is CASSGDRGLNSPLHF.

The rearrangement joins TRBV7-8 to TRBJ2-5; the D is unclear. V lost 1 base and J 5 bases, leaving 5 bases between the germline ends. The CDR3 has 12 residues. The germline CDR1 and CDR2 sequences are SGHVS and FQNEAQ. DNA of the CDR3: TGTGCCAGCAGCTTAGGGCTGGAGACCCAGTACTTC. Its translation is CASSLGLETQYF.

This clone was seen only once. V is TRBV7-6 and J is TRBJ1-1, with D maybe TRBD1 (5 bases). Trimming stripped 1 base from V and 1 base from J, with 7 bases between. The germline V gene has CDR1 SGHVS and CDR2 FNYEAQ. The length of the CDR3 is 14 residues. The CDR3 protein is CASSLGGGNTEAFF. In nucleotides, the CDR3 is TGTGCCAGCAGCTTAGGGGGGGGGAACACTGAAGCTTTCTTT.

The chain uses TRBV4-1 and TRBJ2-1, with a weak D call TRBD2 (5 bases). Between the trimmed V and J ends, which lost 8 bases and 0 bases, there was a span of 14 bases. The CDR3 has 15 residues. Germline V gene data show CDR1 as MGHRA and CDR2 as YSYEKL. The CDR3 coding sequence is TGCGCCAGCCGCTTCCGGGGTAGCTCCTACAATGAGCAGTTCTTC. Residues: CASRFRGSSYNEQFF.

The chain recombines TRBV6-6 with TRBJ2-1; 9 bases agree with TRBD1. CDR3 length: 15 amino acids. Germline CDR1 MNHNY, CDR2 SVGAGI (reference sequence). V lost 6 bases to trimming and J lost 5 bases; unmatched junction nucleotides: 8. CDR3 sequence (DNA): TGTGCCAGCAGAGACATGCGGACAGGGGACAATGAGCAGTTCTTC. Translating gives CASRDMRTGDNEQFF.

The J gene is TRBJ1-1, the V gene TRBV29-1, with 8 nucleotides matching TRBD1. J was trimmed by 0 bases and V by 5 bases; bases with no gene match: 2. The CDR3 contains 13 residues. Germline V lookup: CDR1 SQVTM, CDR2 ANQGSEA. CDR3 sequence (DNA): TGCAGCGTTCGACAGGGGATGAACACTGAAGCTTTCTTT. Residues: CSVRQGMNTEAFF.

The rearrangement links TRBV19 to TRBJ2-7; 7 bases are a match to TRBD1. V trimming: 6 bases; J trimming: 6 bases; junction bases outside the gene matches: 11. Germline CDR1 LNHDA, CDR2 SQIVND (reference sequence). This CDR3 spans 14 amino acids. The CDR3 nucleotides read TGTGCCAGTAGATACTCCACAGGGGTGGGCGAGCAGTACTTC. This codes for CASRYSTGVGEQYF.

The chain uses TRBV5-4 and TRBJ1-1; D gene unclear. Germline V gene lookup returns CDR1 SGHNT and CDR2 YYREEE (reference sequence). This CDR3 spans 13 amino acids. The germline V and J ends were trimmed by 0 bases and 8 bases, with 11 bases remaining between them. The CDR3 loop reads CASSLGYSPEAFF. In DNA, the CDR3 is TGTGCCAGCAGCTTGGGCTACAGCCCCGAAGCTTTCTTT.

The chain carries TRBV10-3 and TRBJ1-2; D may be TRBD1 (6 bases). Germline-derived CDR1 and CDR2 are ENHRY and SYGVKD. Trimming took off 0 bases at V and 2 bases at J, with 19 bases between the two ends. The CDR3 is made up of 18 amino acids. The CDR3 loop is CAISESWGRDLGNYGYTF. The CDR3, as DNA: TGTGCCATCAGTGAGTCCTGGGGGCGCGATTTGGGAAACTATGGCTACACCTTC.

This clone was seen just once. CDR3 loop: CASRWYPQGWSYGYTF. CDR3 nucleotide sequence: TGTGCCAGCAGGTGGTACCCGCAGGGTTGGAGCTATGGCTACACCTTC. The chain carries TRBV25-1 and TRBJ1-2; perhaps TRBD1 as D (5 bases). The CDR3 is 16 residues long. CDR1 is MGHDK and CDR2 is SYGVNS in the germline V gene. V shed 6 bases and J shed 4 bases, with 21 bases lying between them.

The CDR3 DNA is TGCGCCAGCAGCTTCGGGGACAGCCAAGAGACCCAGTACTTC. This codes for CASSFGDSQETQYF. This rearrangement joins TRBV5-1 to TRBJ2-5, with 7 bases fitting TRBD1. CDR3 length: 14 residues. V lost 2 bases, J lost 1 base, and 2 bases stayed unmatched. Germline V gene lookup returns CDR1 SGHRS and CDR2 YFSETQ.

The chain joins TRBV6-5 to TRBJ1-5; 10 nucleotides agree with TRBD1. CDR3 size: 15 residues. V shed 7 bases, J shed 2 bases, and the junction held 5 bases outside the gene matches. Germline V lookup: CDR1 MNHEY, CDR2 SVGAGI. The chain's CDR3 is CASNDRGPGNQPQHF. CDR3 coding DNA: TGTGCCAGCAACGACAGGGGGCCGGGCAATCAGCCCCAGCATTTT.

DNA for the CDR3: TGTGCCAGCAGCTCGGTAGAGTATGGCTACACCTTC. Translation: CASSSVEYGYTF. The chain is built from TRBV7-8 and TRBJ1-2; D gene unclear. CDR3 size: 12 residues. In germline, CDR1 is SGHVS, CDR2 FQNEAQ. V gave up 4 bases and J gave up 5 bases, with 8 bases separating them.

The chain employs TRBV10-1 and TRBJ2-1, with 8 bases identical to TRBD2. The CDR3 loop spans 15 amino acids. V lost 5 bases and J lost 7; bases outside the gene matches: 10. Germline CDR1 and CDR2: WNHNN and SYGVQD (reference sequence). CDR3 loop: CASSHTSGTPNEQFF. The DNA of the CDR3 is TGCGCCAGCAGTCATACTAGCGGAACACCGAATGAGCAGTTCTTC.

CDR3 sequence: CAISPQANTEAFF. The CDR3 region has the DNA TGTGCCATCAGCCCCCAAGCGAACACTGAAGCTTTCTTT. The chain carries TRBV10-3 and TRBJ1-1; D unresolved. CDR1 and CDR2 from the germline V gene are ENHRY and SYGVKD. The CDR3 is 13 amino acids. The V gene lost 6 bases and the J gene lost 1 base, with 9 bases spanning the gap.

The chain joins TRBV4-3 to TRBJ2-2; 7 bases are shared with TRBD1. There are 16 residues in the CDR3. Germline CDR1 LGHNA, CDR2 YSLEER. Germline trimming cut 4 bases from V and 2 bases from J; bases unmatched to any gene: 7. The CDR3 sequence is CASSRTGTDNTGELFF. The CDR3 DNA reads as TGCGCCAGCAGCCGCACCGGGACAGATAACACCGGGGAGCTGTTTTTT.

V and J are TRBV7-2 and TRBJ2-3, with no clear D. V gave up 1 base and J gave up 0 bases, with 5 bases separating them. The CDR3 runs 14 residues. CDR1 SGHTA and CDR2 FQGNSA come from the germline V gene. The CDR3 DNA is TGTGCCAGCAGCTTAGTTTCTAGCACAGATACGCAGTATTTT. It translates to CASSLVSSTDTQYF.

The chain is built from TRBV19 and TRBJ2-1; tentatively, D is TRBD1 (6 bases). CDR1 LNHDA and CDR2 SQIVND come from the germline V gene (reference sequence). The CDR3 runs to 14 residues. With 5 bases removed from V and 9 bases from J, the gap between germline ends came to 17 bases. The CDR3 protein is CASSQGTVSGEQFF. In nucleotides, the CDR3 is TGTGCCAGTAGTCAGGGGACCGTTTCGGGTGAGCAGTTCTTC.

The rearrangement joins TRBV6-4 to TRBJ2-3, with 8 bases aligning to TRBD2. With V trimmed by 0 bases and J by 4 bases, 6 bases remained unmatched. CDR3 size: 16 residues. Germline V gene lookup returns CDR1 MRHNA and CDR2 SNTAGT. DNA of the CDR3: TGTGCCAGCAGTGACTCCTCTTTCGGGGGGGCAGATACGCAGTATTTT. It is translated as CASSDSSFGGADTQYF.

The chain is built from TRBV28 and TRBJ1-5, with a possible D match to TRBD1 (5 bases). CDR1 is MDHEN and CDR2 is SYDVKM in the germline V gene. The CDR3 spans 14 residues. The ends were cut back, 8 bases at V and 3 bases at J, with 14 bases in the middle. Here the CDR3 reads CASFSQGYNQPQHF. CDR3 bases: TGTGCCAGCTTTTCCCAGGGCTACAATCAGCCCCAGCATTTT.